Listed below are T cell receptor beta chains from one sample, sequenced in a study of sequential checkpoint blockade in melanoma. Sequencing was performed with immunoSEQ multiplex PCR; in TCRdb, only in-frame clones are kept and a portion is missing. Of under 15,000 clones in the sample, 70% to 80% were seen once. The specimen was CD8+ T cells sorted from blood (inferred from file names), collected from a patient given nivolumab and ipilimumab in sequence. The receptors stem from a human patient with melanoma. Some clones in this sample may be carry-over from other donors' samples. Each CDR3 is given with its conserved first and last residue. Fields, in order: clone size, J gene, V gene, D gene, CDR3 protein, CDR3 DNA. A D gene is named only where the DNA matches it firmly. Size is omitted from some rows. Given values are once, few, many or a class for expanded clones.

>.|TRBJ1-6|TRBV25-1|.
CASSERGVNSPLHF
TGTGCCAGCAGTGAACGGGGGGTGAATTCACCCCTCCACTTT
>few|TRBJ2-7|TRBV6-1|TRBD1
CASTRGTGAAEQYF
TGTGCCAGCACACGAGGGACAGGGGCGGCCGAGCAGTACTTC
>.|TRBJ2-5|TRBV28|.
CASGPGRGEETQYF
TGTGCCAGCGGACCGGGCAGGGGTGAGGAGACCCAGTACTTC
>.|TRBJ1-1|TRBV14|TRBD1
CASSQVRQGPAEAFF
TGTGCCAGCAGCCAAGTGAGACAGGGTCCCGCTGAAGCTTTCTTT
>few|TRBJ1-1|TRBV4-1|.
CASSQDSGGNTEAFF
TGCGCCAGCAGCCAAGACTCCGGGGGAAACACTGAAGCTTTCTTT
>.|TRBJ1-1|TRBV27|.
CASSTSPGLNTEAFF
TGTGCCAGCAGTACCTCCCCAGGGCTGAACACTGAAGCTTTCTTT
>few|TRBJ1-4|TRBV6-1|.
CASSEGTATNEKLFF
TGTGCCAGCAGTGAAGGGACAGCAACTAATGAAAAACTGTTTTTT
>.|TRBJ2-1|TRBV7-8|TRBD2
CASSSLAGRYNEQFF
TGTGCCAGCAGCTCGCTAGCGGGGAGGTACAATGAGCAGTTCTTC
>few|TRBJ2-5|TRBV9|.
CASSTYRGGAGETQYF
TGTGCCAGCAGCACTTATAGGGGGGGGGCCGGGGAGACCCAGTACTTC
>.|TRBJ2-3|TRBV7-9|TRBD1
CAGWTGGPDTQYF
TGTGCCGGGTGGACAGGGGGCCCAGATACGCAGTATTTT
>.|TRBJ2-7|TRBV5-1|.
CASSLRGRDEQYF
TGCGCCAGCAGCCTCCGGGGAAGGGACGAGCAGTACTTC
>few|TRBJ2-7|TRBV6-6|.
CASKKKTMYYEQYF
TGTGCCAGCAAAAAGAAAACAATGTATTACGAGCAGTACTTC
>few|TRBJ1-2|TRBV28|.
CASSFGRELRSSADGYTF
TGTGCCAGCAGTTTCGGACGGGAACTACGATCTTCCGCGGATGGCTACACCTTC
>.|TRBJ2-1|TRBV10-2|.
CASAQATYNEQFF
TGCGCCAGCGCCCAAGCTACGTACAATGAGCAGTTCTTC
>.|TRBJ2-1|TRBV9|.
CASSPSSYNEQFF
TGTGCCAGCAGCCCTAGCTCCTACAATGAGCAGTTCTTC